The source of this T cell receptor beta chain is a study of cytomegalovirus exposure and HLA in healthy donors. Healthy bone marrow donors supplied every sample. The records omit this donor's CMV serostatus. This clone was observed a few times. The antigen remains unidentified. Study-wide results and caveats: Among the CMV-associated chains, a few were confirmed in vitro as specific for CMV antigens. Most TCRs appeared rarely, but some public TCRs recurred in many donors.

60 Vbeta and 13 Jbeta primers were used in PCR. TCRdb keeps only in-frame clones here, not all; method: immunoSEQ multiplex PCR. Of approximately 100,000 clones in the sample, 74% were seen once. Per the germline V gene, CDR1 is MNHEY and CDR2 is SVGAGI. Trimming shortened V by 7 bases and J by 7 bases, and 20 bases separated the two germline ends. The CDR3 is 14 amino acids. This clonotype was obtained from a human donor in good health. The sample was PBMCs. The V gene is TRBV6-5, the J gene TRBJ2-7; a possible D gene is TRBD1 (6 bases). Written as DNA, the CDR3 is TGTGCCAGCAAGAAGGGACAATCCGGGTTTGAGCAGTACTTC. Translation gives CASKKGQSGFEQYF.